This T cell receptor (beta chain) is from a study of OX40 agonist ivuxolimab in advanced cancers. Profiling relied on immunoSEQ multiplex PCR, and the TCRdb table lists in-frame clones only, not all of them. The sample lists some 45,000 clones; roughly 90% were seen once. The CDR3 is 15 residues long. Germline assignment: CDR1 MNHEY and CDR2 SMNVEV (reference sequence). V lost 8 bases and J 2 bases, leaving 13 bases between the germline ends. This sequence originates from an adult with an advanced solid tumor such as melanoma, head and neck, liver or kidney cancer. The sequencing here drew on CD4+ or CD8+ T cells sorted from blood, taken in a trial of the OX40 agonist ivuxolimab. V usage is TRBV27 and J usage is TRBJ1-6; D remains unclear. CDR3 nucleotides: TGTGCCAGCCGTGACGGGGTCCCCTATAATTCACCCCTCCACTTT. It specifies CASRDGVPYNSPLHF.